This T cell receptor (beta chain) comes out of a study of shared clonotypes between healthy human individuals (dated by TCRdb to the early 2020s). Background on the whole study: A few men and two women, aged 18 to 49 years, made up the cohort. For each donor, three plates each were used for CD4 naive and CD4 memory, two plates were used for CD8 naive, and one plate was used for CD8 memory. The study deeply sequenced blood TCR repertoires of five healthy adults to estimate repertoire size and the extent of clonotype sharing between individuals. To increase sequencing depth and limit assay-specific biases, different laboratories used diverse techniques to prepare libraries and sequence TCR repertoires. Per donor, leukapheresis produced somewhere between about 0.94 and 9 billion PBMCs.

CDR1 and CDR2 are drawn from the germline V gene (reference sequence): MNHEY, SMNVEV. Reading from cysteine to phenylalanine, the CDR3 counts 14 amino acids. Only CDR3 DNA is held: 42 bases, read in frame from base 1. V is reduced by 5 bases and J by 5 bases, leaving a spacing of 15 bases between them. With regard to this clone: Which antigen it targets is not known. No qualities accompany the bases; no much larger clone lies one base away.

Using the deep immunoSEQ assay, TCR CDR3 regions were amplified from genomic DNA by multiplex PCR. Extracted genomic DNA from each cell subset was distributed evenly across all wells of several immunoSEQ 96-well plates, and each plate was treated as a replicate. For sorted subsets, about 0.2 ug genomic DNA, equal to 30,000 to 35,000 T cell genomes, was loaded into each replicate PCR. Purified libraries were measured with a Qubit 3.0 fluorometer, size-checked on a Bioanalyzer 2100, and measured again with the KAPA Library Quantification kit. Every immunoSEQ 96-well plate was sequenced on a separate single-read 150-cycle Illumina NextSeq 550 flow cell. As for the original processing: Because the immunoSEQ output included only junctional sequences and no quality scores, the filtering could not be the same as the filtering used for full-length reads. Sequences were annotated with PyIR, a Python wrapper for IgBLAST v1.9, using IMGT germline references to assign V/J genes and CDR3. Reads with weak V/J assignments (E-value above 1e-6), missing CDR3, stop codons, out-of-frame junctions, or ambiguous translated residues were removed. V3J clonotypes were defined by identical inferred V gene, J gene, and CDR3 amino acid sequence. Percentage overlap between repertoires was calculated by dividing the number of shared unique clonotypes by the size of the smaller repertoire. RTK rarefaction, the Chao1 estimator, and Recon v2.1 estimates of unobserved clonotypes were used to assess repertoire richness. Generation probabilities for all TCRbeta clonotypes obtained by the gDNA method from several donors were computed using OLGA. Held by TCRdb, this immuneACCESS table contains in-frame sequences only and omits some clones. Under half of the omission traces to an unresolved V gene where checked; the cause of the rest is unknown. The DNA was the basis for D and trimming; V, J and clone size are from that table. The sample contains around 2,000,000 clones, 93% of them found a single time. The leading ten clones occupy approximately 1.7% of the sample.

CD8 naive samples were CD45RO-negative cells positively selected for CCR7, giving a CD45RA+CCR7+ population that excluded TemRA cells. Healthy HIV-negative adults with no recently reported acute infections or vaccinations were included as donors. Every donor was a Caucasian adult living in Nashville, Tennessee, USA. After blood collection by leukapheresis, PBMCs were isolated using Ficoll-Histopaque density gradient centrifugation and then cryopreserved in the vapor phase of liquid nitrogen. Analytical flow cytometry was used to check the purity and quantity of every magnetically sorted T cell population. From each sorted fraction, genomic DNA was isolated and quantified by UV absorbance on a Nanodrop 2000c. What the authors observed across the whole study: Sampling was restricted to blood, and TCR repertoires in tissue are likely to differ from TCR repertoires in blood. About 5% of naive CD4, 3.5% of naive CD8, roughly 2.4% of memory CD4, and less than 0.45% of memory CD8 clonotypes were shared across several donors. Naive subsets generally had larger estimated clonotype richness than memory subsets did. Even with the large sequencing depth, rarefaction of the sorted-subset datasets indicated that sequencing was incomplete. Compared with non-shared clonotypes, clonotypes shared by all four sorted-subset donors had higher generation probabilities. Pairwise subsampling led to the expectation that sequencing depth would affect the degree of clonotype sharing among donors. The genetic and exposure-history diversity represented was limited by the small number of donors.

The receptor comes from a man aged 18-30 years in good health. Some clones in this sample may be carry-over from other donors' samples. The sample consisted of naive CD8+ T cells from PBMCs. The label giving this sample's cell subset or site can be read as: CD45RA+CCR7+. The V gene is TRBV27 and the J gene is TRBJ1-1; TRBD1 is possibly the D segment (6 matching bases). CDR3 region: CASSPNRVWTEAFF. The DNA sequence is TGTGCCAGCAGTCCGAACAGGGTTTGGACTGAAGCTTTCTTT.